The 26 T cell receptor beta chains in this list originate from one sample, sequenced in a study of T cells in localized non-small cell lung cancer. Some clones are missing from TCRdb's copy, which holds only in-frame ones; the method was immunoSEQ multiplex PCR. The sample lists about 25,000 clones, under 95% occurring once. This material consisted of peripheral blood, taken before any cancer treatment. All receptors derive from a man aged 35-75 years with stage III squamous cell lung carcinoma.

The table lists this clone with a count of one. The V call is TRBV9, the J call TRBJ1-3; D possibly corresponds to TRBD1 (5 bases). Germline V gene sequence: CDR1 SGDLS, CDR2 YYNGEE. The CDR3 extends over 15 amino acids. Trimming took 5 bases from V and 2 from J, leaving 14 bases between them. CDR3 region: CASSSQGGPGNTIYF. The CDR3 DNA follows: TGTGCCAGCAGTTCCCAGGGAGGCCCTGGAAACACCATATATTTT.

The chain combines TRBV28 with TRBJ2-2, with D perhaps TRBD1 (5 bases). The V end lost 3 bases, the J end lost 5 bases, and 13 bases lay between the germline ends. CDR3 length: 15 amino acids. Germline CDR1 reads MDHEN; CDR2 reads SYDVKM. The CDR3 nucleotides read TGTGCCAGCAGTTTGGCCGTCAGGGCGACCGGGGAGCTGTTTTTT. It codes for CASSLAVRATGELFF. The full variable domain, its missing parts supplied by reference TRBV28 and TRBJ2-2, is DVKVTQSSRYLVKRTGEKVFLECVQDMDHENMFWYRQDPGLGLRLIYFSYDVKMKEKGDIPEGYSVSREKKERFSLILESASTNQTSMYLCASSLAVRATGELFFGEGSRLTVL.

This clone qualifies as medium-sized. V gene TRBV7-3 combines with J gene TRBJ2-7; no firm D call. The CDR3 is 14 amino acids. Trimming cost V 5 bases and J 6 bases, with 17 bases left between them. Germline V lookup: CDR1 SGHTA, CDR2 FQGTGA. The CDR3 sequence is CASSPTPTVVEQYF. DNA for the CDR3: TGTGCCAGCAGCCCAACCCCAACAGTGGTCGAGCAGTACTTC.

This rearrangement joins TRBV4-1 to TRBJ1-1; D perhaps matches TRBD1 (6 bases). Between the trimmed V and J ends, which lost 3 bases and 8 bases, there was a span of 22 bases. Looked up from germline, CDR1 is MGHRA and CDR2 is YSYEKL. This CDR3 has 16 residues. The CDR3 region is CASSQPRGGRDQEAFF. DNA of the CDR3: TGCGCCAGCAGCCAGCCTAGGGGGGGGCGAGACCAAGAAGCTTTCTTT.

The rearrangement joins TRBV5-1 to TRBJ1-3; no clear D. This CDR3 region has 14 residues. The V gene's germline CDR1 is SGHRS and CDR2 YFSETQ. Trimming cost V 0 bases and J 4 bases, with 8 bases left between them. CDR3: CASSLEQGGNTIYF. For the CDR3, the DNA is TGCGCCAGCAGCTTGGAACAAGGCGGAAACACCATATATTTT.

This chain's CDR3 is CATLGQGATEAFF. DNA for the CDR3: TGTGCCACCCTTGGACAGGGGGCCACTGAAGCTTTCTTT. The chain carries TRBV28 and TRBJ1-1; TRBD1 agrees at 11 bases. J was trimmed by 4 bases and V by 10 bases; bases with no gene match: 5. Germline loops: CDR1 MDHEN, CDR2 SYDVKM. The CDR3 covers 13 residues.

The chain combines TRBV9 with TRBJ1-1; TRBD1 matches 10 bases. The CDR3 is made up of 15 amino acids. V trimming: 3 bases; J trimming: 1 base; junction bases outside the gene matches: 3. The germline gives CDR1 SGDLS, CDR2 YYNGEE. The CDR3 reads CASSETGGRNTEAFF. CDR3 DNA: TGTGCCAGCAGCGAGACAGGGGGCAGGAACACTGAAGCTTTCTTT.

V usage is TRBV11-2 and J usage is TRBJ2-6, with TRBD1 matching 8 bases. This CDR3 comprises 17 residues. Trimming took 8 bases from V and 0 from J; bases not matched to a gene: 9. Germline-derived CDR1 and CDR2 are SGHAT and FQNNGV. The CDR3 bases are TGTGCCAGCCGAGCCCCGGGACAGGCCTCTGGGGCCAACGTCCTGACTTTC. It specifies CASRAPGQASGANVLTF.

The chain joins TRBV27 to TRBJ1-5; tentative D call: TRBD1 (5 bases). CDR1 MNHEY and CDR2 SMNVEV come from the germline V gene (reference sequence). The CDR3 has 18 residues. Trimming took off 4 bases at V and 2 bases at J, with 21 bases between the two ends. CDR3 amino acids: CASSSRPGRWGGNQPQHF. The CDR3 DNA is TGTGCCAGCAGTTCCCGGCCAGGCCGATGGGGGGGCAATCAGCCCCAGCATTTT.

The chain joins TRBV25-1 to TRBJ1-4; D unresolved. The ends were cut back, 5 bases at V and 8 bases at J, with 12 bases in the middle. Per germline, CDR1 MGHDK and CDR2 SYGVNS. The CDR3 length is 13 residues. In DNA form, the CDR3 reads TGTGCCAGCAGTTCCCAGGTCGGCGAAAAACTGTTTTTT. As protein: CASSSQVGEKLFF.

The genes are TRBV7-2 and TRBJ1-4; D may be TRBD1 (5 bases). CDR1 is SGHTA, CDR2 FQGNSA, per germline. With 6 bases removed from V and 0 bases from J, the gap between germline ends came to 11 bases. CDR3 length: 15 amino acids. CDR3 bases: TGTGCCAGCAGTAAAACAGGACCAACTAATGAAAAACTGTTTTTT. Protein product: CASSKTGPTNEKLFF.

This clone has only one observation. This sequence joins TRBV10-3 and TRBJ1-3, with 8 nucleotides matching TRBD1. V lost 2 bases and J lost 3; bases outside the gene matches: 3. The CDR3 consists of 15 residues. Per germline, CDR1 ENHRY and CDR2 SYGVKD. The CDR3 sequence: CAISEQDRVGNTIYF. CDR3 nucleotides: TGTGCCATCAGTGAGCAGGACAGGGTTGGAAACACCATATATTTT.

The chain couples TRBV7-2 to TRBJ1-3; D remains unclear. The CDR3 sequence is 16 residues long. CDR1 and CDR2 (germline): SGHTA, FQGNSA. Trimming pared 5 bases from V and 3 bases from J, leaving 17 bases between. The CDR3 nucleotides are TGTGCCAGCAGCCAGAGGGTTGATTTTAGTGGAAACACCATATATTTT. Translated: CASSQRVDFSGNTIYF.

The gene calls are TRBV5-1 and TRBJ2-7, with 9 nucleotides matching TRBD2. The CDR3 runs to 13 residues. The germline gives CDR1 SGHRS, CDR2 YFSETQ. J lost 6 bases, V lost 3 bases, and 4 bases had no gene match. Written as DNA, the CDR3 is TGCGCCAGCAGCTCCGGGACTAGCTTCGAGCAGTACTTC. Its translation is CASSSGTSFEQYF.

As DNA, the CDR3 is TGTGCCACCGCACAGGGATTCAACGAGCAGTACTTC. Amino acid sequence: CATAQGFNEQYF. The chain links TRBV15 to TRBJ2-7, with D perhaps TRBD1 (6 bases). Trimming left V 8 bases short and J 5 bases short, with 13 bases between. Germline loops: CDR1 LNHNV, CDR2 YYDKDF (reference sequence). The length of the CDR3 is 12 residues.

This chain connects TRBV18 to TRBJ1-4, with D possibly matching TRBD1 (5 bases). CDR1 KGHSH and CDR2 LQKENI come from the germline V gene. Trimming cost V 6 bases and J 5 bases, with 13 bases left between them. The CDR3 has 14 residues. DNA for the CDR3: TGTGCCAGCTCGCCGGGACCACAGAATGAAAAACTGTTTTTT. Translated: CASSPGPQNEKLFF.

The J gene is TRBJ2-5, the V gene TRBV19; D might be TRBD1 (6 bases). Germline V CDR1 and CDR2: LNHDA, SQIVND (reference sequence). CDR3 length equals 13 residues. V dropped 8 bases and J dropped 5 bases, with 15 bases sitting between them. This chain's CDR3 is CASQGQAGETQYF. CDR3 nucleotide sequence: TGTGCCAGTCAGGGGCAGGCTGGGGAGACCCAGTACTTC.

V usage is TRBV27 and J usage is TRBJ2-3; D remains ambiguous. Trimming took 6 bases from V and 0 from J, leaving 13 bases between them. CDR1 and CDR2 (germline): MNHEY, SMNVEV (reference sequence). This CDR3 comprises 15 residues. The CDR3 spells CASSRQVSSTDTQYF. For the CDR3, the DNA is TGTGCCAGCAGCCGACAAGTTTCTAGCACAGATACGCAGTATTTT.

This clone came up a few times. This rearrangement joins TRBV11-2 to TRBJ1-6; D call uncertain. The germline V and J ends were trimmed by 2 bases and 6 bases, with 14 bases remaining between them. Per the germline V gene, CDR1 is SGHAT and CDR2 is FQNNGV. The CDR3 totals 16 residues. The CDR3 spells CASSLQTLGSNSPLHF. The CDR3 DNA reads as TGTGCCAGCAGCTTACAGACCCTGGGGAGTAATTCACCCCTCCACTTT.

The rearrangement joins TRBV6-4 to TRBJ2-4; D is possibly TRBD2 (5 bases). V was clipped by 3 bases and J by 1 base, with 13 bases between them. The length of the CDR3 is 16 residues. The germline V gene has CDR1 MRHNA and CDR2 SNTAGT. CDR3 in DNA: TGTGCCAGCAGTGAAGAGGCGGGCCCGGCCAAAAACATTCAGTACTTC. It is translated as CASSEEAGPAKNIQYF.

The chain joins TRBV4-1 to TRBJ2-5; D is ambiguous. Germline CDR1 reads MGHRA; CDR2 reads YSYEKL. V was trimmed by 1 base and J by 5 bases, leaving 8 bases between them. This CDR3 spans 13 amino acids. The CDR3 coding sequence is TGCGCCAGCAGCCAAGTTGGATGGGAGACCCAGTACTTC. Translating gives CASSQVGWETQYF.

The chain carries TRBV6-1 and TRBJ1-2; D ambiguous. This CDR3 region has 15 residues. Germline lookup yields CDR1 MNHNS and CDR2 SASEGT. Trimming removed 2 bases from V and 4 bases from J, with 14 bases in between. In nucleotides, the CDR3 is TGTGCCAGCAGTGAAATTCCGGGCCGTCCCTATGGCTACACCTTC. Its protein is CASSEIPGRPYGYTF.

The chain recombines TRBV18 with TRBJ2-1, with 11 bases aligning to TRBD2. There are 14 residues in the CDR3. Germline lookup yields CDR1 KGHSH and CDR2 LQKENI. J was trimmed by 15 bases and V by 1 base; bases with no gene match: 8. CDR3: CASSPQSSGGPSFF. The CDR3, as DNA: TGTGCCAGCTCACCACAGTCTAGCGGGGGGCCCTCGTTCTTC. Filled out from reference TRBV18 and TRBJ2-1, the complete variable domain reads NAGVMQNPRHLVRRRGQEARLRCSPMKGHSHVYWYRQLPEEGLKFMVYLQKENIIDESGMPKERFSAEFPKEGPSILRIQQVVRGDSAAYFCASSPQSSGGPSFFGPGTRLTVL.

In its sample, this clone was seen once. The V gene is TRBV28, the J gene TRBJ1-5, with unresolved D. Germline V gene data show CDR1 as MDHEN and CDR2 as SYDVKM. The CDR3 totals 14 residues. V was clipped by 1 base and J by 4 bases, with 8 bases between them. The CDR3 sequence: CASSLSSVNQPQHF. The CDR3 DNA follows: TGTGCCAGCAGTTTATCGTCGGTAAATCAGCCCCAGCATTTT.

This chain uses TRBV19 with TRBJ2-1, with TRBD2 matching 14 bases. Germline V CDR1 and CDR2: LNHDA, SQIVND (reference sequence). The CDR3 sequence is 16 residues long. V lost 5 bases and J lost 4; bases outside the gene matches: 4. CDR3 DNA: TGTGCCAGTAGTGTTCGACTAGCGGGAGGGTACAATGAGCAGTTCTTC. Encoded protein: CASSVRLAGGYNEQFF.

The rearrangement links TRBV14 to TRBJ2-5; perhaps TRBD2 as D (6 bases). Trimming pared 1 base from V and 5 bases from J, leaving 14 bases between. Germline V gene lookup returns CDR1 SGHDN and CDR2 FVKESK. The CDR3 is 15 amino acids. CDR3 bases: TGTGCCAGCAGCCAAGTTCCTATGGGGAGGGAGACCCAGTACTTC. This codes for CASSQVPMGRETQYF.